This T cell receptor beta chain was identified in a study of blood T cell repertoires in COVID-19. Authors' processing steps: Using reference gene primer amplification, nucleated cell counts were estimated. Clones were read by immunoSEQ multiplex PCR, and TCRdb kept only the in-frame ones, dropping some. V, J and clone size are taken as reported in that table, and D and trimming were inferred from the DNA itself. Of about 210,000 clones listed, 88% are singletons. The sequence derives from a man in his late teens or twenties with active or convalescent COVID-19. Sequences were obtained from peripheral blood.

CDR3 nucleotides: TGTGCCACCGCCCTTTCGGGGGGCCAAGAGACCCAGTACTTC. Translating gives CATALSGGQETQYF. V is TRBV24-1 and J is TRBJ2-5, with 7 bases fitting TRBD2. V lost 9 bases to trimming and J lost 1 base; unmatched junction nucleotides: 7. CDR1 and CDR2 (germline): KGHDR, SFDVKD. CDR3 length equals 14 residues.